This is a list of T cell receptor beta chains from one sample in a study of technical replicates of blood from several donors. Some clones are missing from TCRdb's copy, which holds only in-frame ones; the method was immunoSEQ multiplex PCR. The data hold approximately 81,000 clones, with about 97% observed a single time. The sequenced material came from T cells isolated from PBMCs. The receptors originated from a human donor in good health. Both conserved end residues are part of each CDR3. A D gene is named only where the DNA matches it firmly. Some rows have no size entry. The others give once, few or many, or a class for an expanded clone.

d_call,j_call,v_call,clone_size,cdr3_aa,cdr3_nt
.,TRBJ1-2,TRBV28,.,CASTPAAGAGGYTF,TGTGCCAGCACTCCTGCTGCAGGGGCCGGAGGCTACACCTTC
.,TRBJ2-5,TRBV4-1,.,CASSRLGAGSKETQYF,TGCGCCAGCAGCCGCTTAGGGGCAGGGTCCAAAGAGACCCAGTACTTC
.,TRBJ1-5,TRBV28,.,CASSLGPALNQPQHF,TGTGCCAGCAGTTTAGGGCCAGCTCTTAATCAGCCCCAGCATTTT
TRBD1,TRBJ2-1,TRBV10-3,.,CAISFGQGAGAYNEQFF,TGTGCCATCAGTTTCGGACAGGGGGCGGGCGCCTACAATGAGCAGTTCTTC
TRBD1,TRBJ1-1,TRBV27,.,CASSSWTGENTEAFF,TGTGCCAGCAGTTCCTGGACAGGAGAGAACACTGAAGCTTTCTTT
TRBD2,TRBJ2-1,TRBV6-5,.,CASIDSGRINNEQFF,TGTGCCAGCATTGATAGCGGGAGAATCAACAATGAGCAGTTCTTC
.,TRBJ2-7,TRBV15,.,CATSSRPGSYEQYF,TGTGCCACCAGCAGTCGCCCCGGGTCCTACGAGCAGTACTTC
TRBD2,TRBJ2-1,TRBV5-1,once,CASSLGTRFYNEQFF,TGCGCCAGCAGCTTGGGGACTAGGTTCTACAATGAGCAGTTCTTC
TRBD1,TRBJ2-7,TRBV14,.,CASSHTPTNRGEQYF,TGTGCCAGCAGCCACACCCCTACTAACAGGGGCGAGCAGTACTTC
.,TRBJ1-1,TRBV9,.,CASSVDRVNTEAFF,TGTGCCAGCAGCGTAGATCGGGTGAACACTGAAGCTTTCTTT
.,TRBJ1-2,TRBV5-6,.,CASSLSTGNLGYNYGYTF,TGTGCCAGCAGCTTGTCAACAGGGAATCTCGGGTACAACTATGGCTACACCTTC
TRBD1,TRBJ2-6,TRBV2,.,CASSRQGSKISGANVLTF,TGTGCCAGCAGTCGACAGGGGTCAAAAATCTCTGGGGCCAACGTCCTGACTTTC
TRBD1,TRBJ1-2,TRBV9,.,CASTNPGQGFLGYTF,TGTGCCAGCACTAATCCCGGACAGGGGTTTCTTGGCTACACCTTC
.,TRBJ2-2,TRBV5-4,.,CASSWGQHTGELFF,TGTGCCAGCAGCTGGGGGCAGCACACCGGGGAGCTGTTTTTT
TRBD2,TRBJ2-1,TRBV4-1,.,CASRLLAGVSHEQFF,TGCGCCAGCAGGCTACTAGCGGGAGTCTCGCATGAGCAGTTCTTC
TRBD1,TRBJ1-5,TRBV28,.,CASSEDRERYWDNQPQHF,TGTGCCAGCAGTGAAGACAGGGAGAGATATTGGGACAATCAGCCCCAGCATTTT
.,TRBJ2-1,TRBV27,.,CASSLQTAYNEQFF,TGTGCCAGCAGTCTTCAGACAGCTTACAATGAGCAGTTCTTC
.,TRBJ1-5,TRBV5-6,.,CASSLGGGGQPQHF,TGTGCCAGCAGCCTCGGGGGAGGGGGTCAGCCCCAGCATTTT
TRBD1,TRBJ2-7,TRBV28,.,CASSWDRGPYEQYF,TGTGCCAGCAGTTGGGACAGGGGCCCCTACGAGCAGTACTTC
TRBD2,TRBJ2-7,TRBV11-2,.,CASTQINHIGTSGSYEQYF,TGTGCCAGCACCCAAATAAACCACATCGGGACTAGCGGTTCCTACGAGCAGTACTTC
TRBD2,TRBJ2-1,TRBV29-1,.,CSGNTGTSGPNEQFF,TGCAGCGGGAATACCGGGACTAGCGGTCCCAATGAGCAGTTCTTC
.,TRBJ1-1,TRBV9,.,CASSVDSHMNTEAFF,TGTGCCAGCAGCGTTGACAGCCACATGAACACTGAAGCTTTCTTT
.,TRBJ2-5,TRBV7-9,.,CASSPSETQYF,TGTGCCAGCAGCCCCTCAGAGACCCAGTACTTC
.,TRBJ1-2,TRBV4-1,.,CASRGYAEDYGYTF,TGCGCCAGCAGGGGTTACGCTGAGGACTATGGCTACACCTTC
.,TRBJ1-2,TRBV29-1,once,CSVVEDSGYTF,TGCAGCGTTGTAGAGGACAGTGGCTACACCTTC
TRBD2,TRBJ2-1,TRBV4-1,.,CASSHPGLAGVTEQFF,TGCGCCAGCAGCCACCCAGGACTAGCGGGAGTAACTGAGCAGTTCTTC
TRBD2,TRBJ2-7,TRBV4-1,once,CASSQVKAGLASYEQYF,TGCGCCAGCAGCCAAGTTAAAGCGGGACTAGCGTCCTACGAGCAGTACTTC